These T cell receptor beta chains were read from a single sample in a study of cytomegalovirus exposure and HLA in healthy donors. TCRdb's table, derived via immunoSEQ multiplex PCR, lists solely in-frame clones and lacks some. This repertoire shows about 79,000 clones, 70% to 85% found once; its top ten account for almost 8.5%. Material for sequencing was PBMCs. These TCRs come from a man aged 60-69 years in good health and CMV-seronegative. Each CDR3 is given with its conserved first and last residue. D genes are given only for firm matches. Rows give clone size only sometimes, using once, few, many, or a class for an expanded clone.

cdr3_nt cdr3_aa d_call v_call clone_size j_call
TGTGCCAGCAGGACTCAGGGGGAGGCCGGGGAGCTGTTTTTT CASRTQGEAGELFF . TRBV6-1 . TRBJ2-2
TGTGCCAGCAGCTCGCGGGGGGCCGGGGAGCTGTTTTTT CASSSRGAGELFF TRBD2 TRBV13 . TRBJ2-2
TGCGCCAGCGGATTGACTAGCGGGAGAAACGAGCAGTACTTC CASGLTSGRNEQYF TRBD2 TRBV5-1 . TRBJ2-7
TGCAGCGTTGGACAGACCAGGGGGGAGACCCAGTACTTC CSVGQTRGETQYF TRBD1 TRBV29-1 . TRBJ2-5
TGTGCCAGCAGCCTCCGGGACACCCGTTCCTACGAGCAGTACTTC CASSLRDTRSYEQYF . TRBV11-2 . TRBJ2-7
TGCGCCAGCAGCTGGACAGGGAGCGAAACCGGGGAGCTGTTTTTT CASSWTGSETGELFF TRBD1 TRBV5-1 few TRBJ2-2
TGTGCCAGCACTCCGGGACAGGGAACAGATACGCAGTATTTT CASTPGQGTDTQYF TRBD1 TRBV9 . TRBJ2-3
TGTGCCAGCAGGGGAATAGCGGGAGACACAGATACGCAGTATTTT CASRGIAGDTDTQYF TRBD2 TRBV27 few TRBJ2-3
TGTGCCAGCAGCCAATCCGGGACAGGGACCTATAGCAATCAGCCCCAGCATTTT CASSQSGTGTYSNQPQHF TRBD1 TRBV13 . TRBJ1-5
TGTGCCAGCAGCTTAGTCCAGACAGGAAATCAGCCCCAGCATTTT CASSLVQTGNQPQHF . TRBV7-8 . TRBJ1-5
TGTGCCAGCAGTTACTCAGGGAGGAGCACCGGGGAGCTGTTTTTT CASSYSGRSTGELFF . TRBV6-5 . TRBJ2-2
TGTGCCAGCTCCCAGGGACAGGGGGCTGGTGAGCAGTACTTC CASSQGQGAGEQYF TRBD1 TRBV18 . TRBJ2-7
TGCGCCAGCAGCTTGGGGGGGCATTACAATGAGCAGTTCTTC CASSLGGHYNEQFF . TRBV5-1 . TRBJ2-1
TGTGCCAGCAGCTCAGGACATAGCGAGACCCAGTACTTC CASSSGHSETQYF . TRBV6-5 . TRBJ2-5
TGTGCCAGCAGCAACGGTGGGCCCTACGAGCAGTACTTC CASSNGGPYEQYF . TRBV7-2 few TRBJ2-7
TGTGCCTGGAGGGAGGGGACCCGGATTGGGACCCAGTACTTC CAWREGTRIGTQYF . TRBV30 . TRBJ2-5
TGCGCCAGCAGCCAAGATTCGGGGACCCAGTACTTC CASSQDSGTQYF . TRBV4-3 . TRBJ2-5
TGTGCCAGTAGTCCCACCGGGACAGGGGTAGGCGGCAATCAGCCCCAGCATTTT CASSPTGTGVGGNQPQHF TRBD1 TRBV19 few TRBJ1-5
TGCAGCGTTGAAGCTGGAGCGGGGGGCGCCTACGAGCAGTACTTC CSVEAGAGGAYEQYF TRBD2 TRBV29-1 . TRBJ2-7
TGTGCCTGGGCGACAGGGCCGAACACTGAAGCTTTCTTT CAWATGPNTEAFF TRBD1 TRBV30 . TRBJ1-1
TGTGCCTGGAGTGTTTCGAACACCATATATTTT CAWSVSNTIYF . TRBV30 . TRBJ1-3
TGTGCCAGCAGCGCTCCAGGGGACACTGAAGCTTTCTTT CASSAPGDTEAFF . TRBV9 . TRBJ1-1
TGTGCCAGCAGTGACTACAGCTACGAGCAGTACTTC CASSDYSYEQYF . TRBV2 once TRBJ2-7
TGTGCCAGCAGCACTGATGGACAGGAACGGCCAGAGACCCAGTACTTC CASSTDGQERPETQYF TRBD1 TRBV9 . TRBJ2-5
TGTGCCAGCAGCTTTTTGGCTTCGGGACAGGGGGCGACCCAGTACTTC CASSFLASGQGATQYF TRBD1 TRBV7-2 . TRBJ2-5